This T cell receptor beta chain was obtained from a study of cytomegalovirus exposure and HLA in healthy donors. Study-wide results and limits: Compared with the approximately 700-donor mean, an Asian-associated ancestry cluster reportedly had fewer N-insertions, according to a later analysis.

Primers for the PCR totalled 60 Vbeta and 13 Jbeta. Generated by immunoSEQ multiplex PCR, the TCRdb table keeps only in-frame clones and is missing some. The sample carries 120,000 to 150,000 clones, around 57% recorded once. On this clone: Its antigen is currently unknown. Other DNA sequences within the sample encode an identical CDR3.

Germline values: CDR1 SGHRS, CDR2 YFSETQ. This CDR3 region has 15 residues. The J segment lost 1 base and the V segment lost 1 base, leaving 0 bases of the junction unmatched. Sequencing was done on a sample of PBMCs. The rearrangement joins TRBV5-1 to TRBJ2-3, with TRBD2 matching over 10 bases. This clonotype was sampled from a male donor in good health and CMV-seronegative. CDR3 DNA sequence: TGCGCCAGCAGCTTGACTAGCGGGGGCACAGATACGCAGTATTTT. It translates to CASSLTSGGTDTQYF.